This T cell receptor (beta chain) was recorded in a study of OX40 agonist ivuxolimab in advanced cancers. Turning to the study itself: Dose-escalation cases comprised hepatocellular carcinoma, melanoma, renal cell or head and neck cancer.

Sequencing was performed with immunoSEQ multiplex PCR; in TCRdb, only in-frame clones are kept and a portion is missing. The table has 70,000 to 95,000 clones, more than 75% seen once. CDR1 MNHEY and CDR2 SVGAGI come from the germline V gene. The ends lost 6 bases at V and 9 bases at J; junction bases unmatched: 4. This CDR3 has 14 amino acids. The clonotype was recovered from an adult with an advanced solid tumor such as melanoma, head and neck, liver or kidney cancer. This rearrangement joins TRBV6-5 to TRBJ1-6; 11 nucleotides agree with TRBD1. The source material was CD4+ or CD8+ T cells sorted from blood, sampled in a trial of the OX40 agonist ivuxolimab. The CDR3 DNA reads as TGTGCCAGCAGGACCGGGACAGGGGGTTCACCCCTCCACTTT. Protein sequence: CASRTGTGGSPLHF.